A selection of T cell receptor beta chains follows, all from one sample in a study of human T cells and chemical hapten exposure. TCRdb re-called the RACE reads with MiXCR, one entry per CDR3 protein. The sample has about 79,000 distinct CDR3 sequences; about 8.7% are singletons. The specimen was whole blood. These TCRs come from a male donor in good health. Some clones in this sample may be carry-over from other donors' samples. Both conserved end residues are part of each CDR3. A D gene is named only where the DNA matches it firmly. Clone size is shown for a subset of rows, as once, few, many or a class of expanded clone.

V	J	size	D	DNA	CDR3
TRBV19	TRBJ2-5	few	NA	TGTGCCAGTAGCAGGGGACTATGGCAAGAGACCCAGTACTTC	CASSRGLWQETQYF
TRBV6-1	TRBJ1-5	few	TRBD1	TGTGCCAGCAGAAGGACAGGTCTTCAGCCCCAGCATTTT	CASRRTGLQPQHF
TRBV9	TRBJ2-3	many	NA	TGTGCCAGCAGCAAAGCCGGGAGCCACACAGATACGCAGTATTTT	CASSKAGSHTDTQYF
TRBV10-2	TRBJ1-6	many	NA	TGCGCCAGCAGTGAGTCCCAGGGCGGTTTGGGTTCACCCCTCCACTTT	CASSESQGGLGSPLHF
TRBV10-3	TRBJ2-7	few	NA	TGTGCCATCAGCGGGGACCGCTCCTACGAGCAGTACTTC	CAISGDRSYEQYF
TRBV7-2	TRBJ2-1	few	TRBD2	TGTGCCAGCAGCTTACGGCGGGAGAGCTACAATGAGCAGTTCTTC	CASSLRRESYNEQFF
TRBV18	TRBJ1-1	few	NA	TGTGCCAGCTCACCACAGGGGGATGGCGAAGCTTTCTTT	CASSPQGDGEAFF
TRBV3-1	TRBJ1-2	NA	NA	TGTGCCAGCAGCCACCGGGTACGGATTAACTATGGCTACACCTTC	CASSHRVRINYGYTF
TRBV11-2	TRBJ1-2	few	NA	TGTGCCAGCAGCTTAGAACCGAGGGGGGGCTACACCTTC	CASSLEPRGGYTF
TRBV7-9	TRBJ2-6	few	NA	TGTGCCAGCAGCTTAATGGGGGCTGGGGCCAACGTCCTGACTTTC	CASSLMGAGANVLTF
TRBV6-6	TRBJ1-2	many	NA	TGTGCCAGCAGTACGACTCATGGCTACACCTTC	CASSTTHGYTF
TRBV4-1	TRBJ1-2	many	NA	TGCGCCAGCAGCCAAGGCGGAGGTTATGGCGGCTACACCTTC	CASSQGGGYGGYTF
TRBV5-1	TRBJ2-1	many	TRBD2	TGCGCCAGCAGCGTAGCGGGGGGTTCGTACAATGAGCAGTTCTTC	CASSVAGGSYNEQFF
TRBV9	TRBJ2-4	NA	TRBD2	TGTGCCAGCAGCGTAGAAGCGGGAGGACAGAACATTCAGTACTTC	CASSVEAGGQNIQYF
TRBV27	TRBJ2-3	few	NA	TGTGCCAACCGGGGGGCGGGAGCCACAGATACGCAGTATTTT	CANRGAGATDTQYF
TRBV27	TRBJ2-1	few	NA	TGTGCCAGCAGTTTACCAGGGGGGTCTTACAATGAGCAGTTCTTC	CASSLPGGSYNEQFF
TRBV18	TRBJ1-6	NA	NA	TGTGCCAGCTCGGGGTTAGATAATTCACCCCTCCACTTT	CASSGLDNSPLHF
TRBV6-5	TRBJ1-5	many	NA	TGTGCCAGCAGCCTTCGGGGCGGTAGCAATCAGCCCCAGCATTTT	CASSLRGGSNQPQHF
TRBV12-3/TRBV12-4	TRBJ1-1	NA	NA	TGTGCCAGCAGTTACAGGGTATCCGCGTCCTCGAACACTGAAGCTTTCTTT	CASSYRVSASSNTEAFF
TRBV28	TRBJ1-1	many	NA	TGTGCCAGCAGTTTCCAGGGCACCGAAGAAGCTTTCTTT	CASSFQGTEEAFF
TRBV27	TRBJ1-4	NA	TRBD1	TGTGCCAGCAGTCGGGCAGGGGGCGGAACTAATGAAAAACTGTTTTTT	CASSRAGGGTNEKLFF
TRBV6-5	TRBJ2-1	NA	NA	TGTGCCAGCCGTCGGGGGCACTCCTACAATGAGCAGTTCTTC	CASRRGHSYNEQFF
TRBV12-3/TRBV12-4	TRBJ1-2	many	NA	TGTGCCAGCCGCCACGGGAGGGGGGATGGCTACACCTTC	CASRHGRGDGYTF
TRBV10-3	TRBJ1-3	many	TRBD1	TGTGCCATCAGCCCCCAGGGGGCAGCTGGAAACACCATATATTTT	CAISPQGAAGNTIYF
TRBV6-5	TRBJ1-5	many	NA	TGTGCCAGCAGTGGAACGGGGGGGGAGAATCACCCCCAGCATTTT	CASSGTGGENHPQHF
TRBV6-1	TRBJ1-2	NA	NA	TGTGCCAGCAGTGAAACTGCCGTGGCAGGCGGCGCCTATGGCTACACCTTC	CASSETAVAGGAYGYTF
TRBV7-2	TRBJ2-2	many	NA	TGTGCCAGCAGCTGGAGACATGACACCGGGGAGCTGTTTTTT	CASSWRHDTGELFF
TRBV7-2	TRBJ2-1	NA	TRBD1	TGTGCCAGCACCGTCTCGGACAGGGACGACAATGAGCAGTTCTTC	CASTVSDRDDNEQFF
TRBV5-1	TRBJ2-3	many	TRBD1	TGCGCCAGCAGCTGGTCTTTGGACAGGGGTTCACAAGATACGCAGTATTTT	CASSWSLDRGSQDTQYF
TRBV2	TRBJ2-3	NA	TRBD2	TGTGCCAGCAGCCTCCTAGCGGGGATTGACCTTGATACGCAGTATTTT	CASSLLAGIDLDTQYF
TRBV27	TRBJ1-5	few	NA	TGTGCCAGCAGTTTAAAGGGAACTGCTCAGCCCCAGCATTTT	CASSLKGTAQPQHF
TRBV6-2/TRBV6-3	TRBJ1-5	NA	TRBD1	TGTGCCAGCAGTTACTGGGGGGCCAGGGGGCGGAATCAGCCCCAGCATTTT	CASSYWGARGRNQPQHF
TRBV12-3/TRBV12-4	TRBJ2-7	NA	NA	TGTGCCAGCAGCCCCTTGGGGCTAGCCGAATCCGACTACGAGCAGTACTTC	CASSPLGLAESDYEQYF
TRBV6-5	TRBJ2-1	few	TRBD2	TGTGCCAGCTGGCTGTCAGCGGGAGGTAATGAGCAGTTCTTC	CASWLSAGGNEQFF
TRBV7-2	TRBJ2-7	few	TRBD1	TGTGCCAGCAGCTTAGTCGTCCGGCCACAGGGGTACGAGCAGTACTTC	CASSLVVRPQGYEQYF
TRBV12-3/TRBV12-4	TRBJ1-1	few	TRBD1	TGTGCCAGCAGTTCCCAGGGGGCCGGGAACACTGAAGCTTTCTTT	CASSSQGAGNTEAFF
TRBV18	TRBJ1-2	many	NA	TGTGCCAGCTCACCACGGGCGCAGGGGAGCTATGGCTACACCTTC	CASSPRAQGSYGYTF
TRBV5-1	TRBJ2-7	few	TRBD1	TGCGCCAGCAGACCTCGACAGGGGGCCTACGAGCAGTACTTC	CASRPRQGAYEQYF
TRBV19	TRBJ1-4	few	NA	TGTGCCAGTAGTTTAAGACGAGCAACTAATGAAAAACTGTTTTTT	CASSLRRATNEKLFF
TRBV20-1	TRBJ2-4	many	NA	TGCAGTGCTAGAGATAAAGACAAAGGGGGGCACATTCAGTACTTC	CSARDKDKGGHIQYF
TRBV7-8	TRBJ2-3	few	NA	TGTGCCAGCAGCTTAGAATTCAGGGGTGGAACAGATACGCAGTATTTT	CASSLEFRGGTDTQYF
TRBV25-1	TRBJ2-3	many	NA	TGTGCCAGCAGTGGGCCCAATCAGCCCCAGTATTTT	CASSGPNQPQYF
TRBV12-3/TRBV12-4	TRBJ2-7	NA	NA	TGTGCCAGCGGGGAGAACTCCTACGAGCAGTACTTC	CASGENSYEQYF
TRBV6-5	TRBJ1-1	many	TRBD1	TGTGCCAGCAGCTTGACAGGGGCAGAGGCTTTCTTT	CASSLTGAEAFF
TRBV21-1	TRBJ1-1	many	NA	TGTGCCAGCAGCAAATGGTGGACTGAAGCTTTCTTT	CASSKWWTEAFF
TRBV10-3	TRBJ1-3	NA	TRBD1	TGTGCCATAGGGGACAGGGCTCCCTTTGGAAACACCATATATTTT	CAIGDRAPFGNTIYF
TRBV5-5	TRBJ2-5	few	NA	TGTGCCAGCAGCTTGGGACTTCCGTACCAAGAGACCCAGTACTTC	CASSLGLPYQETQYF
TRBV20-1	TRBJ1-3	many	NA	TGCAGTGCTGCATCTCATTATGGAGCTGGAAACACCATATATTTT	CSAASHYGAGNTIYF
TRBV29-1	TRBJ1-1	NA	TRBD1	TGCAGCGCGGTGACAGGGGGCTCTGAAGCTTTCTTT	CSAVTGGSEAFF
TRBV6-6	TRBJ2-2	NA	NA	TGTGCCAGCAGTTATGAGGGGCCCAGCACCGGGGAGCTGTTTTTT	CASSYEGPSTGELFF
TRBV10-3	TRBJ2-3	many	NA	TGTGCCATCAGCCACACAGATACGCAGTATTTT	CAISHTDTQYF
TRBV7-7	TRBJ2-5	NA	TRBD1	TGTGCCAGCAGCGCTGACAGGGCCCCGCCGGAGACCCAGTACTTC	CASSADRAPPETQYF
TRBV12-3/TRBV12-4	TRBJ1-1	NA	NA	TGTGCCAGCATCGCGCCGGGGACGAACACTGAAGCTTTCTTT	CASIAPGTNTEAFF
TRBV19	TRBJ1-1	NA	NA	TGTGCCAGTAGTATAGATCGAATTCTGAACACTGAAGCTTTCTTT	CASSIDRILNTEAFF
TRBV5-1	TRBJ2-1	few	NA	TGCGCCAGCAGCTTGACAGGTCCCTCCTACAATGAGCAGTTCTTC	CASSLTGPSYNEQFF
TRBV29-1	TRBJ2-3	few	TRBD1	TGCAGCGCCGGGACAGGGATTACAGATACGCAGTATTTT	CSAGTGITDTQYF
TRBV5-8	TRBJ2-5	NA	NA	TGTGCCAGCAGCAAGTACCAAGAGACCCAGTACTTC	CASSKYQETQYF